This T cell receptor (beta chain) was identified in a study of cytomegalovirus exposure and HLA in healthy donors. With 60 Vbeta and 13 Jbeta primers, the PCR was carried out. Data came from immunoSEQ multiplex PCR; TCRdb stores just in-frame clones and leaves some out. The sample has about 120,000 clones, about 80% seen once; the top ten hold roughly 4%. General study results and limits: Judged likely to be a sequencing artifact was a cluster of highly shared sequence variants.

This clone has more than one count but fewer than ten. The antigen is undetermined. Sequenced sample: PBMCs. This TCR was recovered from a woman aged 40-49 years in good health and CMV-seropositive.

CDR3 protein: CASSSGDTSYEQYF. Written as DNA, the CDR3 is TGTGCCAGCAGTTCAGGGGACACCTCCTACGAGCAGTACTTC. This chain links TRBV28 with TRBJ2-7, with TRBD1 as a possible D gene (6 bases). The CDR3 covers 14 residues. V was pared by 4 bases and J by 0 bases, with 10 bases between. Germline V gene data show CDR1 as MDHEN and CDR2 as SYDVKM. Supplemented by reference TRBV28 and TRBJ2-7, the full variable domain reads DVKVTQSSRYLVKRTGEKVFLECVQDMDHENMFWYRQDPGLGLRLIYFSYDVKMKEKGDIPEGYSVSREKKERFSLILESASTNQTSMYLCASSSGDTSYEQYFGPGTRLTVT.